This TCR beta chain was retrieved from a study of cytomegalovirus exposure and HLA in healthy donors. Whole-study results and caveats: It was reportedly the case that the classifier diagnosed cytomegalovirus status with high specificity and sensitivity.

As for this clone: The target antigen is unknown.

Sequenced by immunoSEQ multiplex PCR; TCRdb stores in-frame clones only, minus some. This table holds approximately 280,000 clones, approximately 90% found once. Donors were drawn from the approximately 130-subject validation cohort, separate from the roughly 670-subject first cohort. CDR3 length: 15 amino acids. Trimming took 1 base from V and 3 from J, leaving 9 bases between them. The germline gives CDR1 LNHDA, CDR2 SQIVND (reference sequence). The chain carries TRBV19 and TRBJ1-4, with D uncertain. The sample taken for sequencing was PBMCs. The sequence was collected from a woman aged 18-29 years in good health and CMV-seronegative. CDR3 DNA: TGTGCCAGTAGTATAGTCTCCGGGGCTAATGAAAAACTGTTTTTT. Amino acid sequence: CASSIVSGANEKLFF.